The 19 T cell receptor beta chains below come from one sample, sequenced in a study of T cell responses to AZD1222 COVID-19 vaccine. Measured with immunoSEQ multiplex PCR; TCRdb has only the in-frame clones, and not every one. The repertoire includes 150,000 to 200,000 clones, 92% of them detected once, and around 4% sits in the top ten. Specimen: peripheral blood, collected on day 0 of MenACWY control vaccination. These receptors all stem from an adult in good health.

The J gene is TRBJ2-7, the V gene TRBV5-1; D is perhaps TRBD1 (5 bases). The V end lost 0 bases, the J end lost 7 bases, and 11 bases lay between the germline ends. CDR3 length: 13 residues. Germline V CDR1 and CDR2: SGHRS, YFSETQ. Written as DNA, the CDR3 is TGCGCCAGCAGCTTGGTTTACGACAGAGAGCAGTACTTC. It is translated as CASSLVYDREQYF.

The V call is TRBV3-1 (or the pseudogene TRBV3-2), the J call TRBJ2-7; no reliable D call. V was trimmed by 4 bases and J by 7 bases, leaving 14 bases between them. The CDR3 is 13 residues long. CDR1 is LGHDT, CDR2 YNNKEL, per germline (reference sequence). CDR3: CASSPQGVGEQYF. In DNA, the CDR3 is TGTGCCAGCAGCCCCCAAGGAGTAGGGGAGCAGTACTTC.

The V gene is TRBV19, the J gene TRBJ2-5; maybe TRBD2 (5 bases). V was trimmed by 4 bases and J by 2 bases, leaving 17 bases between them. This CDR3 contains 16 residues. Germline lookup yields CDR1 LNHDA and CDR2 SQIVND (reference sequence). The CDR3 nucleotides are TGTGCCAGTAGTAGGCGGGCTACCGTCTTACAAGAGACCCAGTACTTC. Its translation is CASSRRATVLQETQYF.

This rearrangement joins TRBV5-1 to TRBJ1-4, with D perhaps matching TRBD1 (5 bases). Germline V gene data show CDR1 as SGHRS and CDR2 as YFSETQ. This CDR3 has 15 amino acids. The V and J ends lost 4 bases and 5 bases respectively, with 15 bases between them. CDR3 sequence reads: CASSPTRGWNEKLFF. CDR3 nucleotide sequence: TGCGCCAGCAGCCCGACGCGGGGGTGGAATGAAAAACTGTTTTTT.

The CDR3 DNA sequence: TGTGCCAGCAGCCCCGGGGCGGGCTACGAGCAGTACTTC. This codes for CASSPGAGYEQYF. V and J are TRBV13 and TRBJ2-7, with D perhaps matching TRBD1 or TRBD2 (5 bases each). CDR3 length: 13 amino acids. Trimming shortened V by 5 bases and J by 3 bases, and 11 bases separated the two germline ends. Germline CDR1 reads PRHDT; CDR2 reads FYEKMQ (reference sequence).

This chain joins TRBV12-3 or TRBV12-4 and TRBJ2-7; no reliable D call. This CDR3 is 12 amino acids long. V lost 6 bases and J 4 bases, leaving 10 bases between the germline ends. CDR3 bases: TGTGCCAGCAGCCCTTGGACGTACGAGCAGTACTTC. Translation: CASSPWTYEQYF.

The chain is built from TRBV7-8 and TRBJ2-5; maybe TRBD2 (6 bases). V was trimmed by 1 base and J by 5 bases, leaving 14 bases between them. CDR1 and CDR2 from the germline V gene are SGHVS and FQNEAQ. The CDR3 spans 15 residues. CDR3 bases: TGTGCCAGCAGCTTAGGGGGGGAGCTCCTGGAGACCCAGTACTTC. This codes for CASSLGGELLETQYF.

The rearrangement uses TRBV5-1 and TRBJ2-5, with a weak D call TRBD2 (6 bases). CDR1 is SGHRS and CDR2 is YFSETQ in the germline V gene. V dropped 4 bases and J dropped 2 bases, with 12 bases sitting between them. The CDR3 runs to 14 residues. CDR3 DNA: TGCGCCAGCAGCCTCGGAGGGCTACAAGAGACCCAGTACTTC. Protein: CASSLGGLQETQYF.

The chain links TRBV19 to TRBJ1-1; 7 bases match TRBD1. The CDR3 spans 17 residues. CDR1 is LNHDA and CDR2 is SQIVND in the germline V gene (reference sequence). Trimming at V came to 2 bases and at J to 4 bases, leaving 13 bases not matched to a gene. CDR3 sequence reads: CASSIWGRGYGGTEAFF. CDR3 nucleotide sequence: TGTGCCAGTAGTATATGGGGCAGGGGGTATGGGGGCACTGAAGCTTTCTTT.

The genes are TRBV7-2 and TRBJ2-7, with 7 bases matching TRBD1. CDR1 and CDR2 from the germline V gene are SGHTA and FQGNSA. Losses at the gene ends were 5 bases for V and 5 bases for J; bases not matched to a gene: 9. CDR3 length: 14 amino acids. The CDR3 DNA is TGTGCCAGCAGCATTCAGGGACAGTCCCACGAGCAGTACTTC. As protein: CASSIQGQSHEQYF.

The V gene is TRBV7-8, the J gene TRBJ1-2, with TRBD1 identical over 9 bases. The CDR3 is 14 residues long. J lost 6 bases, V lost 0 bases, and 2 bases had no gene match. Germline CDR1 SGHVS, CDR2 FQNEAQ. The CDR3 here is CASSLADRGNGYTF. The CDR3, as DNA: TGTGCCAGCAGCTTAGCCGACAGGGGGAATGGCTACACCTTC.

The gene calls are TRBV28 and TRBJ2-1, with D possibly TRBD2 on 6 matching bases. Germline V CDR1 and CDR2: MDHEN, SYDVKM. The CDR3 runs 16 residues. Trimming took 2 bases from V and 4 from J, leaving 15 bases between them. For the CDR3, the DNA is TGTGCCAGCAGTTTACGGCGGAGCGGGCAGTACAATGAGCAGTTCTTC. This gives the protein CASSLRRSGQYNEQFF. The full variable domain, completed using reference TRBV28 and TRBJ2-1, is DVKVTQSSRYLVKRTGEKVFLECVQDMDHENMFWYRQDPGLGLRLIYFSYDVKMKEKGDIPEGYSVSREKKERFSLILESASTNQTSMYLCASSLRRSGQYNEQFFGPGTRLTVL.

The V call is TRBV5-3, the J call TRBJ1-5; D remains unclear. TRBV5-3 qualifies as an ORF whose function is uncertain. Trimming removed 0 bases from V and 4 bases from J, with 14 bases in between. The length of the CDR3 is 16 residues. DNA of the CDR3: TGTGCCAGAAGCTTGGTGGCAGGTGAGAAGAATCAGCCCCAGCATTTT. It specifies CARSLVAGEKNQPQHF.

The gene calls are TRBV10-2 and TRBJ2-1; weak D call: TRBD2 (5 bases). V was pared by 6 bases and J by 0 bases, with 12 bases between. The CDR3 consists of 15 residues. Per germline, CDR1 WSHSY and CDR2 SAAADI. CDR3 DNA sequence: TGCGCCAGCAGGAAACTAGATCTCTCCTACAATGAGCAGTTCTTC. It translates to CASRKLDLSYNEQFF.

The rearrangement joins TRBV5-4 to TRBJ2-2; D perhaps matches TRBD1 (6 bases). Trimming cost V 0 bases and J 6 bases, with 12 bases left between them. CDR1 is SGHNT, CDR2 YYREEE, per germline (reference sequence). This CDR3 comprises 15 residues. CDR3 nucleotide sequence: TGTGCCAGCAGCTTGGGGGCAGGGGTGGCCGGGGAGCTGTTTTTT. It specifies CASSLGAGVAGELFF.

This chain connects TRBV11-2 to TRBJ1-2; 10 bases fit TRBD1. The CDR3 totals 13 residues. The germline CDR1 and CDR2 sequences are SGHAT and FQNNGV. Trimming took 8 bases from V and 7 from J; bases not matched to a gene: 7. CDR3 bases: TGTGCCAGCGGCGGGACAGGGGTCTCTGGCTACACCTTC. Translation gives CASGGTGVSGYTF. The entire variable domain, with the rest obtained from reference TRBV11-2 and TRBJ1-2, is as follows: EAGVAQSPRYKIIEKRQSVAFWCNPISGHATLYWYQQILGQGPKLLIQFQNNGVVDDSQLPKDRFSAERLKGVDSTLKIQPAKLEDSAVYLCASGGTGVSGYTFGSGTRLTVV.

This chain joins TRBV5-1 and TRBJ2-2, with D perhaps TRBD2 (6 bases). Germline CDR1 SGHRS, CDR2 YFSETQ. V was cut by 0 bases and J by 5 bases, with 11 bases left in between. This CDR3 comprises 15 residues. The CDR3 region has the DNA TGCGCCAGCAGCTTGGACGGGGGACGGACCGGGGAGCTGTTTTTT. This sequence encodes CASSLDGGRTGELFF. Filled out from reference TRBV5-1 and TRBJ2-2, the complete variable domain reads KAGVTQTPRYLIKTRGQQVTLSCSPISGHRSVSWYQQTPGQGLQFLFEYFSETQRNKGNFPGRFSGRQFSNSRSEMNVSTLELGDSALYLCASSLDGGRTGELFFGEGSRLTVL.

The chain is built from TRBV25-1 and TRBJ2-5; D may be TRBD1 or TRBD2 (6 bases each). CDR3 length equals 14 residues. V gave up 3 bases and J gave up 9 bases, with 17 bases separating them. Germline-derived CDR1 and CDR2 are MGHDK and SYGVNS. The CDR3 loop is CASSDRQDSGAQYF. The CDR3, as DNA: TGTGCCAGCAGTGATAGACAGGACTCGGGGGCCCAGTACTTC.

This sequence joins TRBV24-1 and TRBJ2-1; D is unclear. V lost 12 bases and J 1 base, leaving 12 bases between the germline ends. Germline CDR1 KGHDR, CDR2 SFDVKD. This CDR3 has 13 amino acids. The CDR3 is CASSSRSYNEQFF. The DNA for the CDR3 is TGTGCCTCCTCGAGCCGGTCCTACAATGAGCAGTTCTTC.